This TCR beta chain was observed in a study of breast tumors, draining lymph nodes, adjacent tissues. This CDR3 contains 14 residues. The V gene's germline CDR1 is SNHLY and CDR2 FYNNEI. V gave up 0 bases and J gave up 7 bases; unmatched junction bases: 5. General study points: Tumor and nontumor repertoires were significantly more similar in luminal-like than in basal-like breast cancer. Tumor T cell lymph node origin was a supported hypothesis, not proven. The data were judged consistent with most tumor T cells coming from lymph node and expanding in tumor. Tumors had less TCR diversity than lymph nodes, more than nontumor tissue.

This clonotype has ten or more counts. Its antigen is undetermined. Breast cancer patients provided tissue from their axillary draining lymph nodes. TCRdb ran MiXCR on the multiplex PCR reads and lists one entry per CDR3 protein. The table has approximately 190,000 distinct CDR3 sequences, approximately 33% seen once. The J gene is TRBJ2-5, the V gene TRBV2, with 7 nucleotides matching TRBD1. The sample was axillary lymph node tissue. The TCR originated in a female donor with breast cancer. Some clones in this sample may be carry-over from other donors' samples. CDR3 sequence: CASSEAGTARTQYF. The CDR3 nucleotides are TGTGCCAGCAGTGAAGCGGGGACAGCCCGGACCCAGTACTTC.